The rows below give T cell receptor beta chains drawn from one sample of a study of T cell responses to AZD1222 COVID-19 vaccine. Clones were sequenced by immunoSEQ multiplex PCR, and TCRdb holds only the in-frame ones, with some missing. This table has just under 150,000 clones, approximately 89% appearing once. The sequencing here drew on peripheral blood, taken 28 days after the second AZD1222 dose. The receptors come from an adult who received the AZD1222 COVID-19 vaccine. The CDR3 runs from the conserved cysteine through the conserved F or W. Each record gives: V gene, J gene, CDR3 protein.

TRBV29-1	TRBJ2-7	CSVGTGGWDEQYF
TRBV6-2/TRBV6-3	TRBJ1-5	CASSLTRGGVGNQPQHF
TRBV6-5	TRBJ1-1	CASSSGLGTEAFF
TRBV5-1	TRBJ1-2	CASSLLGGADYGYTF
TRBV28	TRBJ2-3	CASSPERGGLTDTQYF
TRBV6-1	TRBJ1-3	CASSDVGSGNTIYF
TRBV2	TRBJ1-1	CASVKRAGGNTEAFF
TRBV25-1	TRBJ2-7	CASSDSNYEQYF
TRBV27	TRBJ1-5	CASSLVGGQPQHF
TRBV29-1	TRBJ2-1	CSTIIWDNEQFF
TRBV4-2	TRBJ1-1	CASSHRWTTEAFF
TRBV3-1/TRBV3-2	TRBJ1-1	CASSQERGRAEAFF
TRBV18	TRBJ1-1	CASSPPVTAGSTEAFF
TRBV7-9	TRBJ1-2	CASSRVLQINYGYTF
TRBV7-8	TRBJ2-5	CASSLRGLGETQYF
TRBV4-1	TRBJ2-7	CASSSPSGRTYEQYF
TRBV9	TRBJ2-2	CASSVVGDYIPGELFF
TRBV7-9	TRBJ1-1	CASSLATGAHTEAFF
TRBV18	TRBJ2-1	CASSPGTGSDEQFF
TRBV29-1	TRBJ1-4	CSASIGGQSNEKLFF
TRBV4-1	TRBJ1-2	CASSLQDYSGYYGYTF
TRBV7-2	TRBJ2-3	CASSLTVGLAGDTQYF
TRBV28	TRBJ2-3	CASSLLATGTDTQYF
TRBV18	TRBJ1-1	CASSPNGLLNTEAFF
TRBV19	TRBJ2-3	CASAEDGSTDTQYF
TRBV3-1/TRBV3-2	TRBJ2-7	CASSHPEGRSSYEQYF
TRBV30	TRBJ1-5	CAWSGGVGGGSYSNQPQHF
TRBV7-3	TRBJ1-1	CASSLQGSGNTEAFF
TRBV19	TRBJ1-1	CASSTETGKGMNTEAFF
TRBV5-4	TRBJ2-5	CASSFQGARRETQYF
TRBV4-2	TRBJ2-5	CASSQDLAPETQYF
TRBV19	TRBJ2-3	CASSIMASTDTQYF
TRBV19	TRBJ2-5	CASSTSAGGPETQYF
TRBV4-3	TRBJ2-3	CASSPEAAGWDTDTQYF
TRBV18	TRBJ2-3	CASSPPRLAVTDTQYF
TRBV7-2	TRBJ2-7	CASSLGGLAVAYEQYF
TRBV7-8	TRBJ1-4	CASSLKGQSNEKLFF
TRBV28	TRBJ2-3	CASSYGGATTDTQYF
TRBV9	TRBJ1-6	CASSDGAGTASYNSPLHF
TRBV28	TRBJ1-2	CASSPRQGNYGYTF
TRBV3-1/TRBV3-2	TRBJ2-1	CASSQDYAGSAGYNEQFF
TRBV7-3	TRBJ2-1	CASSSTRAGQNEQFF
TRBV4-1	TRBJ1-1	CASSQGGVNTEAFF
TRBV19	TRBJ1-6	CASSIQSGDNSPLHF
TRBV5-1	TRBJ2-5	CASSLITSGQETQYF
TRBV24-1	TRBJ1-1	CATRGLQGAGEAFF
TRBV10-2	TRBJ2-5	CAVTRDGQETQYF
TRBV5-1	TRBJ2-1	CASSLVGGPGGEQFF
TRBV19	TRBJ1-1	CASSSEKSERAEAFF
TRBV7-2	TRBJ1-2	CASGRTGSNYGYTF
TRBV6-5	TRBJ1-1	CASSYVSDTEAFF
TRBV28	TRBJ1-2	CASSPGDTVANYGYTF
TRBV19	TRBJ2-1	CASSIRFGTGNEQFF
TRBV6-5	TRBJ2-5	CASSLLTGGETQYF
TRBV9	TRBJ1-4	CASSVDGGEKLFF
TRBV11-3	TRBJ1-1	CASSLRGQTNTEAFF
TRBV3-1/TRBV3-2	TRBJ2-1	CASSRLFGHEQFF
TRBV9	TRBJ1-6	CASSVEGSRNSPLHF